These 25 T cell receptor beta chains originate from one sample sequenced in a study of human T cells and chemical hapten exposure (dated by TCRdb to the early 2020s). Library preparation used 5' RACE. The run used an Illumina MiSeq. Using fastp at Q25 and MiXCR, TCRdb reprocessed the public reads and kept productive beta chains. Duplicate CDR3 protein sequences are folded into a single record with the most common DNA and genes. In all, the sample holds tens of thousands of distinct CDR3 sequences, and more than 7.5% of those were seen once. Jointly, the top ten make up 2% to 2.5% of the sample. Total RNA was isolated from unfractionated whole blood collected in Tempus Blood RNA tubes. These receptors were collected from a male donor in good health.

The chain combines TRBV20-1 with TRBJ2-7, with TRBD2 matching 12 bases. The CDR3 has 14 residues. Trimming cost V 3 bases and J 6 bases; bases outside gene matches: 6. Germline CDR1 reads DFQATT; CDR2 reads SNEGSKA (reference sequence). The CDR3 DNA reads as TGCAGTGCTAGGGTAGGGACTAGCGGGTCCGAGCAGTACTTC. Translated: CSARVGTSGSEQYF.

This clonotype turned up a few times. The chain couples TRBV7-9 to TRBJ1-1; tentative D call: TRBD1 (6 bases). Looked up from germline, CDR1 is SEHNR and CDR2 is FQNEAQ (reference sequence). Trimming shortened V by 2 bases and J by 4 bases, and 17 bases separated the two germline ends. CDR3 length equals 16 residues. Here the CDR3 reads CASSLWGAGAGTEAFF. The DNA for the CDR3 is TGTGCCAGCAGCTTATGGGGGGCGGGCGCGGGCACTGAAGCTTTCTTT.

The chain joins TRBV19 to TRBJ1-2, with D unclear. Germline CDR1 and CDR2: LNHDA and SQIVND (reference sequence). Trimming removed 6 bases from V and 1 base from J, with 12 bases in between. This CDR3 spans 14 amino acids. CDR3 in DNA: TGTGCCAGTAGCCCGGGGAGCAGTAACTATGGCTACACCTTC. Translated, it gives CASSPGSSNYGYTF.

About this clonotype itself: A read error may explain this, as a much larger clone is one base away. The V gene is TRBV4-2, the J gene TRBJ2-5; D is possibly TRBD2 (6 bases). The CDR3 is made up of 14 amino acids. The germline CDR1 and CDR2 sequences are LGHNA and YNFKEQ. The CDR3 nucleotides read TGTACCAGCAGCCAGCATAGGGAGGAAGAGACCCAGTACTTC. Protein: CTSSQHREEETQYF.

The V gene is TRBV11-2, the J gene TRBJ2-3; TRBD1 or TRBD2 may be the D gene (7 bases each). The CDR3 is 14 amino acids. Trimming stripped 5 bases from V and 6 bases from J, with 15 bases between. Germline lookup yields CDR1 SGHAT and CDR2 FQNNGV. The CDR3 DNA sequence: TGTGCCAGCAGCCTCAGGGGGGGAGGGGATACGCAGTATTTT. It translates to CASSLRGGGDTQYF.

This clonotype was seen a few times. The chain recombines TRBV9 with TRBJ1-6; D is unclear. Trimming took off 3 bases at V and 6 bases at J, with 7 bases between the two ends. The germline V gene encodes CDR1 SGDLS and CDR2 YYNGEE. This CDR3 region has 13 residues. The CDR3 loop reads CASSGLGNSPLHF. The DNA of the CDR3 is TGTGCCAGCAGCGGACTTGGTAATTCACCCCTCCACTTT.

This chain connects TRBV20-1 to TRBJ2-1; 10 bases are shared with TRBD2. The germline V gene encodes CDR1 DFQATT and CDR2 SNEGSKA (reference sequence). V shed 0 bases, J shed 10 bases, and the junction held 9 bases outside the gene matches. The CDR3 consists of 15 residues. The CDR3 loop is CSARDLNSGRPEQFF. As DNA, the CDR3 is TGCAGTGCTAGAGATCTTAATAGCGGGAGGCCCGAGCAGTTCTTC.

The table lists this clonotype with many counts. The chain carries TRBV7-2 and TRBJ2-5; 13 bases fit TRBD2. The germline V gene has CDR1 SGHTA and CDR2 FQGNSA. Trimming took 3 bases from V and 5 from J; bases not matched to a gene: 3. The CDR3 contains 15 residues. The CDR3, as DNA: TGTGCCAGCAGCTTTAGACTAGCGGGGGGTGAGACCCAGTACTTC. It is translated as CASSFRLAGGETQYF. Full variable domain (rest looked up from reference TRBV7-2 and TRBJ2-5): GAGVSQSPSNKVTEKGKDVELRCDPISGHTALYWYRQSLGQGLEFLIYFQGNSAPDKSGLPSDRFSAERTGGSVSTLTIQRTQQEDSAVYLCASSFRLAGGETQYFGPGTRLLVL.

The genes are TRBV14 and TRBJ2-7, with 9 bases that match TRBD2. Germline V gives CDR1 SGHDN, CDR2 FVKESK. This CDR3 is 15 amino acids long. Trimming removed 0 bases from V and 1 base from J; junction bases left unmatched: 1. Here the CDR3 reads CASSQDLAGSYEQYF. The CDR3 DNA sequence: TGTGCCAGCAGCCAAGACCTAGCGGGATCCTACGAGCAGTACTTC.

The chain carries TRBV12-5 and TRBJ1-5; no reliable D call. V was trimmed by 4 bases and J by 3 bases, leaving 13 bases between them. Germline V lookup: CDR1 LGHNT, CDR2 FRNRAP. The CDR3 runs to 15 residues. CDR3 loop: CASGSAQTYNQPQHF. The CDR3 bases are TGTGCTAGTGGTTCTGCCCAAACCTACAATCAGCCCCAGCATTTT.

J is TRBJ1-6 and V is TRBV5-1; TRBD1 matches 7 bases. Germline-derived CDR1 and CDR2 are SGHRS and YFSETQ. CDR3 length: 15 amino acids. The junction had 4 bases not matched to a gene; V was cut back by 0 bases and J by 7 bases. The CDR3 here is CASSLEGQLNSPLHF. DNA for the CDR3: TGCGCCAGCAGCTTGGAGGGACAGCTCAATTCACCCCTCCACTTT.

In its sample, this clonotype was seen many times. The chain has TRBV21-1 and TRBJ1-1; the table's D call of TRBD1 was not tested on the DNA. TRBV21-1 constitutes a pseudogene. The CDR3 sequence is 11 residues long. CDR3 protein: CATQTGGEAFF. CDR3 nucleotide sequence: TGTGCCACCCAAACAGGGGGTGAAGCTTTCTTT.

This rearrangement joins TRBV7-9 to TRBJ1-2; 10 bases agree with TRBD1. The germline gives CDR1 SEHNR, CDR2 FQNEAQ (reference sequence). The CDR3 sequence is 17 residues long. V shed 2 bases and J 1 base; nucleotides not matched to a gene: 7. CDR3 sequence: CASSLSDRGRYNYGYTF. The CDR3 DNA is TGTGCCAGCAGCTTATCCGACAGGGGGCGATATAACTATGGCTACACCTTC.

This clonotype was detected only a few times. The V gene is TRBV12-3 or TRBV12-4, the J gene TRBJ2-7, with 7 bases aligning to TRBD1. After removal of 4 bases from V and 7 bases from J, the junction contained 7 bases not matched to a gene. The CDR3 is made up of 13 amino acids. The CDR3 region is CASSSLTGREQYF. DNA of the CDR3: TGTGCCAGCAGTTCCTTGACAGGGCGAGAGCAGTACTTC.

The chain is built from TRBV7-9 and TRBJ1-6; a weak D match, TRBD1 (5 bases). The CDR3 is 14 residues long. Germline V CDR1 and CDR2: SEHNR, FQNEAQ (reference sequence). V lost 6 bases to trimming and J lost 5 bases, with 11 bases between them. For the CDR3, the DNA is TGTGCCAGCAGACCGGGACCGGATAATTCACCCCTCCACTTT. The encoded protein is CASRPGPDNSPLHF.

This clonotype was observed at least ten times. The chain couples TRBV5-5 to TRBJ2-5; 9 bases map to TRBD2. V was pared by 4 bases and J by 4 bases, with 17 bases of the junction left unmatched. The CDR3 has 18 residues. CDR1 is SGHKS and CDR2 is YYEKEE in the germline V gene (reference sequence). CDR3 protein: CASSQLAGEERLGETQYF. The CDR3 DNA is TGTGCCAGCAGCCAACTAGCGGGCGAAGAGAGGTTGGGAGAGACCCAGTACTTC.

This clonotype was seen more than once but under ten times. V is TRBV3-1 and J is TRBJ2-2; a weak D match, TRBD2 (6 bases). In germline, CDR1 is LGHDT, CDR2 YNNKEL (reference sequence). V was shortened by 2 bases and J by 4 bases, with 14 bases between the two germline ends. The CDR3 length is 16 residues. CDR3 in DNA: TGTGCCAGCAGCCAAAGCTTAGCGGCGGCCACCGGGGAGCTGTTTTTT. Translation gives CASSQSLAAATGELFF.

This clonotype was observed many times. The rearrangement joins TRBV12-3 or TRBV12-4 to TRBJ1-2, with D perhaps TRBD1 (5 bases). V lost 2 bases and J lost 7, with 14 bases in between. This CDR3 has 14 amino acids. The CDR3 spells CASSLQGAWGGYTF. CDR3 sequence (DNA): TGTGCCAGCAGTTTACAGGGCGCATGGGGTGGCTACACCTTC.

This clonotype was seen more than once but under ten times. J is TRBJ1-1 and V is TRBV6-1; D remains ambiguous. This CDR3 comprises 15 residues. Trimming removed 2 bases at V and 0 bases at J, with 10 bases between. Germline V gene lookup returns CDR1 MNHNS and CDR2 SASEGT. DNA for the CDR3: TGTGCCAGCAGTGAAATGAGAGGGATGAACACTGAAGCTTTCTTT. It yields the protein CASSEMRGMNTEAFF.

This clonotype was detected ten times or more. The V and J genes are TRBV7-3 and TRBJ2-1; TRBD1 matches at 10 bases. J gave up 8 bases and V 5 bases, and 6 bases lay outside the gene matches. The germline V gene has CDR1 SGHTA and CDR2 FQGTGA. The CDR3 has 14 residues. CDR3 nucleotides: TGTGCCAGCAGCCTCCGGACAGGGGGGGATGAGCAGTTCTTC. Translating gives CASSLRTGGDEQFF.

This clonotype was recorded many times. The rearrangement joins TRBV27 to TRBJ1-1; TRBD1 is a possible D gene (5 bases). Deletions cut 6 bases from V and 3 bases from J, with 20 bases between. Germline-derived CDR1 and CDR2 are MNHEY and SMNVEV (reference sequence). This CDR3 comprises 16 residues. The CDR3 loop is CASRDPSRGRDTEAFF. In DNA form, the CDR3 reads TGTGCCAGCAGAGACCCCTCAAGGGGCCGCGACACTGAAGCTTTCTTT.

This clonotype was seen a few times. The chain uses TRBV7-3 and TRBJ2-3; 8 bases are shared with TRBD2. CDR3 length: 16 residues. Germline values: CDR1 SGHTA, CDR2 FQGTGA. J gave up 1 base and V 5 bases, and 8 bases lay outside the gene matches. CDR3 sequence (DNA): TGTGCCAGCAGCCGGACGGGGCGGGGGGGCACAGATACGCAGTATTTT. Its protein is CASSRTGRGGTDTQYF.

This clonotype has only a few counts. The chain is built from TRBV27 and TRBJ2-1; tentatively, D is TRBD2 (6 bases). The length of the CDR3 is 17 residues. Between the trimmed V and J ends, which lost 7 bases and 5 bases, there was a span of 24 bases. Germline lookup yields CDR1 MNHEY and CDR2 SMNVEV (reference sequence). The chain's CDR3 is CASTPPLAARRDNEQFF. The DNA of the CDR3 is TGTGCCAGCACTCCCCCCTTAGCGGCCCGTAGGGACAATGAGCAGTTCTTC.

The sample holds many counts of this clonotype. The chain combines TRBV18 with TRBJ1-1, with D perhaps TRBD1 (6 bases). The V and J ends lost 8 bases and 4 bases respectively, with 20 bases between them. The CDR3 is made up of 15 amino acids. The germline CDR1 and CDR2 sequences are KGHSH and LQKENI. The CDR3 DNA sequence: TGTGCCAGCCACAAAGAAACAGGGATGGGCACTGAAGCTTTCTTT. The encoded protein is CASHKETGMGTEAFF.

This clonotype came up a few times. V gene TRBV5-6 combines with J gene TRBJ2-3; unclear D gene. Germline lookup yields CDR1 SGHDT and CDR2 YYEEEE. V shed 1 base and J shed 0 bases, with 12 bases lying between them. The CDR3 has 16 residues. The CDR3 protein is CASSLNRPSSTDTQYF. The CDR3 region has the DNA TGTGCCAGCAGCTTGAACCGACCCTCTAGCACAGATACGCAGTATTTT.